A selection of T cell receptor beta chains follows, all from one sample in a study of tumor and adjacent non-tumor tissue in lung cancer. TCRdb passed the multiplex PCR reads through MiXCR, listing each CDR3 protein once. The sample holds 65,000 to 90,000 distinct CDR3 sequences, around 70% seen once. The sample was lung tumor tissue. These receptors were collected from an older woman with non-small cell lung cancer. Each CDR3 is given with its conserved first and last residue. D genes are given only for firm matches. The size of a clone is reported for some rows only, either as once, few or many, or as a class for expanded clones.

clone size: .; D gene: TRBD2; J gene: TRBJ2-2; V gene: TRBV6-5; CDR3 protein: CASSYSRSSGNTGELFF; CDR3 DNA: TGTGCCAGCAGTTACTCCCGGTCTAGCGGGAACACCGGAGAGCTGTTTTTT
clone size: .; D gene: TRBD2; J gene: TRBJ2-1; V gene: TRBV4-2; CDR3 protein: CASSPSLASGRVQREQFF; CDR3 DNA: TGTGCCAGCAGCCCGAGTCTCGCTAGCGGGAGGGTTCAACGGGAACAGTTCTTC
clone size: .; D gene: .; J gene: TRBJ1-4; V gene: TRBV10-2; CDR3 protein: CASTRHLNEKLSF; CDR3 DNA: TGTGCCAGCACGAGACACCTTAATGAAAAACTGTCTTTT
clone size: .; D gene: .; J gene: TRBJ2-7; V gene: TRBV4-2; CDR3 protein: CARSQTHQTGTCGSYEQYF; CDR3 DNA: TGTGCCAGGAGCCAAACACATCAGACCGGGACTTGCGGCTCCTACGAGCAGTACTTC
clone size: many; D gene: .; J gene: TRBJ1-2; V gene: TRBV20-1; CDR3 protein: CSASNPADYGYTF; CDR3 DNA: TGCAGTGCTAGTAATCCAGCGGATTATGGCTACACCTTC
clone size: .; D gene: .; J gene: TRBJ2-6; V gene: TRBV6-5; CDR3 protein: CDSGRDISGANVLTF; CDR3 DNA: TGTGACAGCGGACGGGACATATCTGGGGCCAACGTCCTGACTTTC
clone size: .; D gene: .; J gene: TRBJ1-2; V gene: TRBV5-5; CDR3 protein: CASSLAVPVMKNYGYTF; CDR3 DNA: TGTGCCAGCAGCTTGGCGGTACCGGTCATGAAGAACTATGGCTACACCTTC
clone size: .; D gene: .; J gene: TRBJ1-1; V gene: TRBV28; CDR3 protein: CAISEQVNTEALF; CDR3 DNA: TGTGCCATCAGTGAACAGGTGAACACTGAAGCTCTCTTT
clone size: many; D gene: .; J gene: TRBJ2-5; V gene: TRBV20-1; CDR3 protein: CSAKTPQETQYF; CDR3 DNA: TGCAGTGCTAAAACTCCCCAAGAGACCCAGTACTTC
clone size: few; D gene: .; J gene: TRBJ2-1; V gene: TRBV6-2/TRBV6-3; CDR3 protein: CASSARRDVNEQFF; CDR3 DNA: TGTGCCAGTAGCGCACGGAGAGACGTAAATGAGCAGTTCTTC
clone size: .; D gene: .; J gene: TRBJ1-5; V gene: TRBV12-3/TRBV12-4; CDR3 protein: CAIRTSGSTDTQHF; CDR3 DNA: TGTGCCATCAGGACTAGCGGGAGTACAGATACGCAGCATTTT
clone size: .; D gene: TRBD2; J gene: TRBJ2-3; V gene: TRBV5-1; CDR3 protein: CASSFSGREADTQYF; CDR3 DNA: TGCGCCAGCAGCTTTAGCGGGAGGGAGGCAGATACGCAGTATTTT
clone size: many; D gene: TRBD1; J gene: TRBJ1-5; V gene: TRBV12-3/TRBV12-4; CDR3 protein: CASSFGQVGNQPQHF; CDR3 DNA: TGTGCCAGCAGTTTTGGACAGGTAGGCAATCAGCCCCAGCATTTT
clone size: .; D gene: TRBD2; J gene: TRBJ2-1; V gene: TRBV4-1; CDR3 protein: CASSQVLAAYYEQLF; CDR3 DNA: TGCGCCAGCAGCCAAGTCCTAGCGGCTTACTATGAGCAGCTCTTC
clone size: many; D gene: TRBD2; J gene: TRBJ2-2; V gene: TRBV4-2; CDR3 protein: CASSHPGTSGRRVAGELFF; CDR3 DNA: TGTGCCAGCAGCCATCCTGGGACTAGCGGGAGGCGGGTCGCCGGGGAGCTGTTTTTT
clone size: once; D gene: .; J gene: TRBJ2-5; V gene: TRBV6-5; CDR3 protein: CASTPVINQETQYF; CDR3 DNA: TGTGCCAGCACCCCCGTGATTAACCAAGAGACCCAGTACTTC
clone size: .; D gene: .; J gene: TRBJ2-1; V gene: TRBV12-3/TRBV12-4; CDR3 protein: CASSSRDGYNDLFF; CDR3 DNA: TGTGCCAGCAGTTCCCGGGACGGGTACAATGACCTGTTCTTC
clone size: .; D gene: .; J gene: TRBJ1-5; V gene: TRBV6-1; CDR3 protein: CASSEGWGYLPQHF; CDR3 DNA: TGCGCCAGCAGTGAGGGTTGGGGGTATCTGCCCCAGCATTTT
clone size: once; D gene: .; J gene: TRBJ2-5; V gene: TRBV12-3/TRBV12-4; CDR3 protein: CASKGTMESTQYF; CDR3 DNA: TGTGCCAGCAAGGGGACGATGGAGTCGACCCAGTACTTC
clone size: few; D gene: .; J gene: TRBJ2-1; V gene: TRBV6-5; CDR3 protein: CASSYFGDHDEQFF; CDR3 DNA: TGTGCCAGCAGTTACTTTGGGGACCACGATGAGCAGTTCTTC
clone size: medium-sized; D gene: TRBD1; J gene: TRBJ2-3; V gene: TRBV12-3/TRBV12-4; CDR3 protein: CATTWTGATDTQYF; CDR3 DNA: TGTGCCACGACCTGGACAGGGGCGACAGATACGCAGTATTTT
clone size: .; D gene: .; J gene: TRBJ1-1; V gene: TRBV12-2; CDR3 protein: CASCPTGTVNEAFF; CDR3 DNA: TGTGCTAGTTGCCCTACCGGGACGGTTAATGAAGCTTTCTTT
clone size: .; D gene: TRBD1; J gene: TRBJ2-7; V gene: TRBV20-1; CDR3 protein: CIAGTGGYEQYF; CDR3 DNA: TGCATCGCCGGGACAGGGGGATACGAGCAGTACTTC
clone size: .; D gene: .; J gene: TRBJ1-2; V gene: TRBV20-1; CDR3 protein: CSARQGQLGGYTF; CDR3 DNA: TGCAGTGCTAGACAGGGCCAGCTGGGGGGCTACACCTTC
clone size: .; D gene: TRBD1; J gene: TRBJ1-1; V gene: TRBV7-2; CDR3 protein: CASSLGPTGTDSNTEAFF; CDR3 DNA: TGTGCCAGCAGCTTAGGGCCAACAGGGACAGACTCGAACACTGAAGCTTTCTTT
clone size: .; D gene: .; J gene: TRBJ2-7; V gene: TRBV29-1; CDR3 protein: CSVVRGSSLYEQYF; CDR3 DNA: TGCAGCGTTGTGAGGGGGAGTAGCCTCTACGAGCAGTACTTC